This passage covers 2 T cell receptor beta chains from one sample sequenced in a study. TCRdb re-analysed the RT-PCR reads in MiXCR, keeping a single row per CDR3 protein. The table has fewer than 800,000 distinct CDR3 sequences, over 12% seen once. Sequenced input: memory CD4+ T cells from blood. These receptor sequences come from a female donor in good health, serving as a healthy control.

This sequence joins TRBV9 and TRBJ1-2, with a weak D call TRBD1 (6 bases). Deletions cut 6 bases from V and 7 bases from J, with 22 bases between. The germline V gene encodes CDR1 SGDLS and CDR2 YYNGEE. The CDR3 has 15 residues. CDR3 residues: CASNPSDSQFGGYTF. The DNA for the CDR3 is TGTGCCAGCAACCCTTCGGACAGCCAGTTCGGTGGCTACACCTTC. The entire variable domain, with the rest obtained from reference TRBV9 and TRBJ1-2, is as follows: DSGVTQTPKHLITATGQRVTLRCSPRSGDLSVYWYQQSLDQGLQFLIQYYNGEERAKGNILERFSAQQFPDLHSELNLSSLELGDSALYFCASNPSDSQFGGYTFGSGTRLTVV.

This clonotype was recorded at least ten times. CDR3 sequence reads: CASSQNSGSYETQYF. DNA of the CDR3: TGCGCCAGCAGCCAAAACAGCGGGAGTTATGAGACCCAGTACTTC. The rearrangement uses TRBV5-1 and TRBJ2-5, with TRBD2 matching 8 bases. V shed 4 bases, J shed 5 bases, and the junction held 10 bases outside the gene matches. The CDR3 length is 15 residues. Germline CDR1 and CDR2: SGHRS and YFSETQ.